Presented here are 27 T cell receptor beta chains from one specimen sequenced in a study of beta chain features in type 1 diabetes listed by TCRdb under 2018. General findings and caveats noted by the study authors: Type 1 diabetes patients showed a moderate but significant shortening of TCRB CDR3 length in all four CD4+ subsets.

The library was prepared using the immunoSEQ multiplex PCR assay. The entire isolated RNA was reverse transcribed using the High Capacity cDNA Reverse Transcription Kit, and thus expressed TCRB transcripts were sequenced. Drawn from immuneACCESS, this table holds only the in-frame rearrangements with V and J called that TCRdb kept. Clones are partly lost; checked studies trace under half to an unresolved V gene and leave the rest unexplained. Across this sample there are some 290,000 clones, with more than 13% seen only once. The ten largest clones capture about 0.017% of the sample. No cognate antigen is known for these TCRs. Sequencing was carried out using naive CD4+ T cells from blood. The cell subset or site tag for this specimen amounts to: true naive CD4+ T cells. Receptors originate from a man aged 25-45 years with type 1 diabetes.

The sample holds a few counts of this clone. Other DNA sequences in this sample translate to the same CDR3. The chain employs TRBV7-9 and TRBJ1-1, with unresolved D. This CDR3 contains 13 residues. V lost 2 bases and J 1 base, leaving 5 bases between the germline ends. Per the germline V gene, CDR1 is SEHNR and CDR2 is FQNEAQ (reference sequence). The CDR3, as DNA: TGTGCCAGCAGCTTACAGGAGAACACTGAAGCTTTCTTT. Amino acids: CASSLQENTEAFF.

This clone was counted between two and nine times. Germline and junction disagree at one end, which may indicate a read error. The V call is TRBV28, the J call TRBJ2-1; D might be TRBD2 (6 bases). In germline, CDR1 is MDHEN, CDR2 SYDVKM. There are 15 residues in the CDR3. The CDR3 sequence is CASSLTGASFNEQFF. Written as DNA, the CDR3 is TGTGCCAGCAGTTTAACGGGAGCCTCCTTCAATGAGCAGTTCTTC.

The sample holds a few counts of this clone. This chain joins TRBV19 and TRBJ1-5; 9 bases are a match to TRBD1. J lost 7 bases, V lost 7 bases, and 8 bases had no gene match. CDR3 length: 14 amino acids. The V gene's germline CDR1 is LNHDA and CDR2 SQIVND (reference sequence). DNA for the CDR3: TGTGCCAGTACCAGGGACAGGGAAGGCCAGCCCCAGCATTTT. It translates to CASTRDREGQPQHF.

A few counts support this clone. This chain links TRBV4-3 with TRBJ1-2; TRBD1 agrees at 8 bases. The CDR3 is 15 residues long. CDR1 and CDR2 from the germline V gene are LGHNA and YSLEER. V shed 4 bases, J shed 8 bases, and the junction held 12 bases outside the gene matches. The CDR3 sequence is CASSPAGGAARGYTF. CDR3 DNA: TGCGCCAGCAGCCCCGCAGGGGGCGCGGCTCGCGGCTACACCTTC.

This chain connects TRBV7-2 to TRBJ2-5, with 8 bases fitting TRBD2. This CDR3 spans 14 amino acids. CDR1 SGHTA and CDR2 FQGNSA come from the germline V gene. The V gene end was trimmed by 8 bases and the J gene end by 4 bases; junction bases not matched to a gene: 9. The CDR3 is CASGRGGSRETQYF. CDR3 in DNA: TGTGCCAGCGGCCGGGGGGGTTCTCGAGAGACCCAGTACTTC.

This clone has a handful of counts. This chain connects TRBV18 to TRBJ1-5; D remains ambiguous. Trimming took 3 bases from V and 5 from J, leaving 8 bases between them. This CDR3 spans 13 amino acids. CDR1 is KGHSH and CDR2 is LQKENI in the germline V gene. The CDR3 nucleotides read TGTGCCAGCTCACCTGGGGAGGATCAGCCCCAGCATTTT. It encodes CASSPGEDQPQHF. Variable domain in full (rest from reference TRBV18 and TRBJ1-5): NAGVMQNPRHLVRRRGQEARLRCSPMKGHSHVYWYRQLPEEGLKFMVYLQKENIIDESGMPKERFSAEFPKEGPSILRIQQVVRGDSAAYFCASSPGEDQPQHFGDGTRLSIL.

The gene calls are TRBV28 and TRBJ2-1; the D gene is possibly TRBD2 (7 bases). Per germline, CDR1 MDHEN and CDR2 SYDVKM. The CDR3 contains 14 residues. V gave up 9 bases and J gave up 2 bases, with 14 bases separating them. The chain's CDR3 is CASYREGAYNEQFF. The CDR3 DNA is TGTGCCAGTTACAGGGAGGGCGCCTACAATGAGCAGTTCTTC.

The chain has TRBV14 and TRBJ2-5; 13 nucleotides match TRBD2. The CDR3 covers 14 residues. V trimming: 4 bases; J trimming: 4 bases; junction bases outside the gene matches: 0. The germline V gene has CDR1 SGHDN and CDR2 FVKESK. The CDR3 reads CASSRTSGRETQYF. Here the CDR3 DNA reads TGTGCCAGCAGCCGGACTAGCGGGAGAGAGACCCAGTACTTC.

The chain has TRBV18 and TRBJ1-2; 7 nucleotides align to TRBD1. In germline, CDR1 is KGHSH, CDR2 LQKENI. This CDR3 contains 17 residues. With V trimmed by 5 bases and J by 3 bases, 15 bases remained unmatched. The CDR3 spells CASSTQGDLVGHYGYTF. For the CDR3, the DNA is TGTGCCAGCTCAACCCAGGGGGACCTCGTCGGCCACTATGGCTACACCTTC.

The V gene is TRBV7-6, the J gene TRBJ2-3, with no clear D. CDR1 and CDR2 (germline): SGHVS, FNYEAQ. The V gene lost 5 bases and the J gene lost 1 base, with 7 bases spanning the gap. This CDR3 comprises 13 residues. CDR3 DNA sequence: TGTGCCAGCAGCCATTTTCGCACAGATACGCAGTATTTT. Translating gives CASSHFRTDTQYF.

This clone has a handful of counts. The same CDR3 also results from other DNA sequences found in this sample. The CDR3 here is CSVDGGGSQPQHF. The CDR3 DNA is TGCAGCGTTGACGGGGGGGGAAGTCAGCCCCAGCATTTT. V and J are TRBV29-1 and TRBJ1-5, with D possibly TRBD1 on 5 matching bases. The germline CDR1 and CDR2 sequences are SQVTM and ANQGSEA. V was trimmed by 3 bases and J by 6 bases, leaving 12 bases between them. The CDR3 is 13 residues long.

This chain connects TRBV25-1 to TRBJ1-5; tentatively, D is TRBD1 (6 bases). The ends were cut back, 4 bases at V and 5 bases at J, with 12 bases in the middle. The CDR3 has 14 amino acids. The germline gives CDR1 MGHDK, CDR2 SYGVNS. CDR3 in DNA: TGTGCCAGCAGTGCCACAGGGCCCCATCAGCCCCAGCATTTT. Its protein product is CASSATGPHQPQHF.

V usage is TRBV7-3 and J usage is TRBJ2-1; 10 positions match TRBD2. Looked up from germline, CDR1 is SGHTA and CDR2 is FQGTGA. The CDR3 has 15 residues. The V segment lost 3 bases and the J segment 4 bases; nucleotides outside the gene matches: 3. CDR3 nucleotides: TGTGCCAGCAGCTTTACTAGCGGGGCTTACAATGAGCAGTTCTTC. Protein product: CASSFTSGAYNEQFF. The whole variable domain, remainder taken from reference TRBV7-3 and TRBJ2-1, is GAGVSQTPSNKVTEKGKYVELRCDPISGHTALYWYRQSLGQGPEFLIYFQGTGAADDSGLPNDRFFAVRPEGSVSTLKIQRTERGDSAVYLCASSFTSGAYNEQFFGPGTRLTVL.

This clone was recorded a few times. This chain connects TRBV11-2 to TRBJ2-5; 8 nucleotides align to TRBD1. The germline V gene has CDR1 SGHAT and CDR2 FQNNGV. The CDR3 extends over 13 amino acids. The V gene end was trimmed by 5 bases and the J gene end by 5 bases; junction bases not matched to a gene: 4. CDR3 bases: TGTGCCAGCAGCCGACAGGGGAGCGAGACCCAGTACTTC. Its translation: CASSRQGSETQYF.

This clone was counted between two and nine times. The chain joins TRBV27 to TRBJ2-1; D uncertain. The CDR3 contains 15 residues. Per germline, CDR1 MNHEY and CDR2 SMNVEV (reference sequence). V was shortened by 3 bases and J by 4 bases, with 13 bases between the two germline ends. The CDR3 nucleotides read TGTGCCAGCAGTTTTGTACCGCGGAAGTACAATGAGCAGTTCTTC. Its translation: CASSFVPRKYNEQFF.

The chain couples TRBV7-9 to TRBJ1-4, with D possibly being TRBD1 (5 bases). The germline gives CDR1 SEHNR, CDR2 FQNEAQ (reference sequence). V shed 3 bases and J shed 8 bases, with 13 bases lying between them. The CDR3 sequence is 14 residues long. The CDR3 nucleotides read TGTGCCAGCAGCTTCAACAGGCGAGGCGAAAAACTGTTTTTT. It translates to CASSFNRRGEKLFF.

The chain couples TRBV7-2 to TRBJ2-3; D uncertain. The germline V gene has CDR1 SGHTA and CDR2 FQGNSA. CDR3 size: 15 residues. V lost 1 base to trimming and J lost 0 bases, with 8 bases between them. The CDR3 region is CASSLVLVSTDTQYF. CDR3 bases: TGTGCCAGCAGCTTAGTGCTAGTGAGCACAGATACGCAGTATTTT.

This clone turned up a few times. This same CDR3 is encoded by further DNA sequences in the sample. The chain links TRBV7-9 to TRBJ1-1; 9 bases align to TRBD1. With V trimmed by 5 bases and J by 1 base, 2 bases remained unmatched. Germline-derived CDR1 and CDR2 are SEHNR and FQNEAQ (reference sequence). This CDR3 region has 14 residues. CDR3: CASSLGQGNTEAFF. CDR3 coding DNA: TGTGCCAGCAGCCTGGGACAGGGGAACACTGAAGCTTTCTTT.

This clone was seen a few times. The chain joins TRBV28 to TRBJ1-2; 8 positions agree with TRBD1. The V segment lost 3 bases and the J segment 5 bases; nucleotides outside the gene matches: 8. Germline lookup yields CDR1 MDHEN and CDR2 SYDVKM. The CDR3 length is 15 residues. The CDR3 spells CASSLQTGERYGYTF. CDR3 DNA sequence: TGTGCCAGCAGTTTGCAGACAGGGGAGAGGTATGGCTACACCTTC.

This clone turned up a few times. This chain connects TRBV19 to TRBJ2-7; 7 positions match TRBD1. CDR3 length: 14 amino acids. The germline CDR1 and CDR2 sequences are LNHDA and SQIVND (reference sequence). V shed 4 bases and J 7 bases; nucleotides not matched to a gene: 10. For the CDR3, the DNA is TGTGCCAGTAGTAGCCAGACAGGGCATCGGGAGCAGTACTTC. The encoded protein is CASSSQTGHREQYF.

This rearrangement joins TRBV29-1 to TRBJ2-1, with 7 bases fitting TRBD1. The trim removed 5 bases at V and 4 bases at J, leaving 11 bases unmatched. The CDR3 is 15 amino acids. CDR1 is SQVTM and CDR2 is ANQGSEA in the germline V gene. The CDR3 here is CSVKLTGTGYNEQFF. CDR3 sequence (DNA): TGCAGCGTTAAACTGACAGGGACGGGGTACAATGAGCAGTTCTTC.

There are a few counts of this clone. The chain's CDR3 is CASSLMGGTTDTQYF. CDR3 nucleotides: TGTGCCAGCAGCTTAATGGGGGGAACCACAGATACGCAGTATTTT. The chain has TRBV7-2 and TRBJ2-3, with a possible D match to TRBD2 (6 bases). Germline CDR1 and CDR2: SGHTA and FQGNSA. Trimming shortened V by 2 bases and J by 2 bases, and 11 bases separated the two germline ends. This CDR3 is built from 15 residues.

There are a few counts of this clone. This sequence joins TRBV2 and TRBJ2-6, with D possibly matching TRBD1 (5 bases). Trimming took 4 bases from V and 4 from J, leaving 11 bases between them. The CDR3 is made up of 15 amino acids. Germline V gene data show CDR1 as SNHLY and CDR2 as FYNNEI. The CDR3: CASSVEGVGANVLTF. Written as DNA, the CDR3 is TGTGCCAGCAGTGTTGAAGGGGTCGGGGCCAACGTCCTGACTTTC. The variable domain in full, with the rest retrieved from reference TRBV2 and TRBJ2-6, is EPEVTQTPSHQVTQMGQEVILRCVPISNHLYFYWYRQILGQKVEFLVSFYNNEISEKSEIFDDQFSVERPDGSNFTLKIRSTKLEDSAMYFCASSVEGVGANVLTFGAGSRLTVL.

V usage is TRBV6-1 and J usage is TRBJ2-2, with D possibly matching TRBD1 (6 bases). CDR1 and CDR2 (germline): MNHNS, SASEGT. This CDR3 is 17 amino acids long. The V end was cut by 3 bases, the J end by 5 bases, with 19 bases between. The CDR3 here is CASSEGVDSQGTGELFF. DNA for the CDR3: TGTGCCAGCAGTGAGGGGGTGGACAGTCAGGGAACCGGGGAGCTGTTTTTT.

The genes are TRBV5-1 and TRBJ2-1; maybe TRBD1 (6 bases). The germline V and J ends were trimmed by 0 bases and 6 bases, with 13 bases remaining between them. The CDR3 covers 15 residues. The germline V gene encodes CDR1 SGHRS and CDR2 YFSETQ. For the CDR3, the DNA is TGCGCCAGCAGCTTGGAGGGTTTAGGGGGCAATGAGCAGTTCTTC. This sequence encodes CASSLEGLGGNEQFF.

This clone showed up just a few times. The rearrangement joins TRBV18 to TRBJ2-3; D not resolved. Trimming pared 3 bases from V and 0 bases from J, leaving 7 bases between. CDR1 is KGHSH, CDR2 LQKENI, per germline. The CDR3 contains 14 residues. Here the CDR3 DNA reads TGTGCCAGCTCACCTCGCGGAAGCACAGATACGCAGTATTTT. It specifies CASSPRGSTDTQYF.

This clone was seen a few times. The V call is TRBV5-4, the J call TRBJ2-7; 8 bases match TRBD2. V lost 4 bases to trimming and J lost 1 base; unmatched junction nucleotides: 10. From germline, CDR1 is SGHNT and CDR2 YYREEE (reference sequence). This CDR3 comprises 16 residues. CDR3 in amino acids: CASSPSSGMHSYEQYF. CDR3 sequence (DNA): TGTGCCAGCAGCCCCAGTAGCGGGATGCATTCCTACGAGCAGTACTTC.